The present T cell receptor (beta chain) was sequenced within a study of blood T cell repertoires in COVID-19. The overall study: Samples taken during acute and convalescent COVID-19 were collected in the United States, Italy and Spain.

Per the original methods: Cell counts per sample came from amplifying reference gene primers. Measured with immunoSEQ multiplex PCR; TCRdb has only the in-frame clones, and not every one. That table supplies the V and J calls and clone size; D and trimming were determined from the DNA. The profile covers 230,000 or so clones, with around 84% appearing a single time and about 1.4% taken by the ten largest. The CDR3 runs 15 residues. In germline, CDR1 is SGHNT, CDR2 YYREEE (reference sequence). Trimming left V 1 base short and J 0 bases short, with 7 bases between. Sample: peripheral blood. The receptor comes from a woman between 40 and 55 years old who had recovered from COVID-19. The chain links TRBV5-4 to TRBJ2-2, with D possibly being TRBD2 (5 bases). The CDR3 DNA reads as TGTGCCAGCAGCTTGAAGACTACGAACACCGGGGAGCTGTTTTTT. Protein sequence: CASSLKTTNTGELFF.